This T cell receptor beta chain was sequenced for a study of T-cell reconstitution after alpha-beta-depleted transplantation in children. Study-level findings and limits: Reportedly, roughly two months post-transplant, alpha-beta T cells arose from several hundred expanded graft clones. Certain patients had high TCRbeta diversity at day 60, and it came from recipient T cells and thymic progenitors that survived. Newly generated T cells supplied most T-cell counts and diversity one year post-transplant.

The TCRbeta library was prepared with unique molecular identifiers. TCRdb called the PCR reads again in MiXCR, with one record for every CDR3 protein. In the table there are under 850,000 distinct CDR3 sequences, around 13% of which are singletons. The CDR3 spans 14 residues. Germline CDR1 and CDR2: LGHDT and YNNKEL (reference sequence). V was trimmed by 3 bases and J by 2 bases, leaving 9 bases between them. About this clonotype: Its antigen is unidentified.

Sequencing used PBMCs, obtained before TCRalphabeta/CD19-depleted stem cell transplant. The clonotype originates from a girl between 2 and 10 years old with congenital amegakaryocytic thrombocytopenia, due to receive a stem cell transplant. J is TRBJ2-3 and V is TRBV3-1; unclear D gene. CDR3 in amino acids: CASSQTGTTDTQYF. The CDR3 DNA reads as TGTGCCAGCAGCCAGACGGGCACCACAGATACGCAGTATTTT.